The 27 T cell receptor beta chains listed next were all sequenced from one sample in a study of blood T cell repertoires in COVID-19. Measured with immunoSEQ multiplex PCR; TCRdb has only the in-frame clones, and not every one. The table records roughly 380,000 clones, about 85% of them present only once. Material for sequencing was peripheral blood. These receptor sequences come from a young woman with acute or convalescent COVID-19.

The chain combines TRBV11-2 with TRBJ2-7, with D unresolved. Germline CDR1 is SGHAT and CDR2 is FQNNGV. The CDR3 has 14 residues. Trimming removed 6 bases from V and 0 bases from J, with 12 bases in between. CDR3 sequence (DNA): TGTGCCAGCAGTATTACACCCTCCTCCTACGAGCAGTACTTC. It encodes CASSITPSSYEQYF.

This chain connects TRBV30 to TRBJ1-5; D not certain. Trimming took 1 base from V and 2 from J, leaving 9 bases between them. The germline V gene has CDR1 GTSNPN and CDR2 SVGIG (reference sequence). The CDR3 is 14 residues long. CDR3 sequence reads: CAWSGATGNQPQHF. CDR3 bases: TGTGCCTGGAGTGGGGCAACAGGCAATCAGCCCCAGCATTTT. Variable domain in full (rest from reference TRBV30 and TRBJ1-5): SQTIHQWPATLVQPVGSPLSLECTVEGTSNPNLYWYRQAAGRGLQLLFYSVGIGQISSEVPQNLSASRPQDRQFILSSKKLLLSDSGFYLCAWSGATGNQPQHFGDGTRLSIL.

This chain links TRBV12-3 or TRBV12-4 with TRBJ2-7; 7 bases fit TRBD1. V was clipped by 2 bases and J by 5 bases; unmatched bases: 3. The CDR3 spans 13 residues. The CDR3 here is CASSLSTGDEQYF. The CDR3 DNA follows: TGTGCCAGCAGTTTATCAACAGGGGACGAGCAGTACTTC.

The chain combines TRBV5-1 with TRBJ1-2; the D is unclear. Germline-derived CDR1 and CDR2 are SGHRS and YFSETQ. V dropped 6 bases and J dropped 4 bases, with 10 bases sitting between them. There are 12 residues in the CDR3. The CDR3 sequence: CASTNGGYGYTF. The CDR3 DNA reads TGCGCCAGCACGAACGGAGGCTATGGCTACACCTTC.

This clone was observed a few times. The V call is TRBV2, the J call TRBJ1-5, with D perhaps matching TRBD1 (6 bases). Germline V CDR1 and CDR2: SNHLY, FYNNEI. Trimming stripped 2 bases from V and 2 bases from J, with 10 bases between. The CDR3 runs 15 residues. DNA for the CDR3: TGTGCCAGCAGTGAACTGGGGGCGGGCAATCAGCCCCAGCATTTT. Amino acids: CASSELGAGNQPQHF.

Worth noting for this clone: The same CDR3 arises from other DNA sequences in this sample as well. The chain links TRBV9 to TRBJ2-3, with 12 nucleotides matching TRBD2. Per the germline V gene, CDR1 is SGDLS and CDR2 is YYNGEE. The CDR3 has 15 amino acids. V lost 3 bases and J lost 3; bases outside the gene matches: 2. CDR3 sequence (DNA): TGTGCCAGCAGCGCCGGGACTAGCGGGACAGATACGCAGTATTTT. It is translated as CASSAGTSGTDTQYF.

The rearrangement links TRBV5-1 to TRBJ2-1; 9 nucleotides match TRBD2. Germline trimming cut 0 bases from V and 6 bases from J; bases unmatched to any gene: 22. Germline V gene lookup returns CDR1 SGHRS and CDR2 YFSETQ. The CDR3 runs 21 residues. CDR3 sequence (DNA): TGCGCCAGCAGCTTGGTAGTTGTAGTACATACCGGGACTAGCAGGTTCAATGAGCAGTTCTTC. Protein: CASSLVVVVHTGTSRFNEQFF.

CDR3 in amino acids: CASSTGATEAFF. The CDR3 DNA reads TGTGCCAGCAGTACAGGGGCCACTGAAGCTTTCTTT. The chain joins TRBV27 to TRBJ1-1; 7 nucleotides agree with TRBD1. The CDR3 loop spans 12 amino acids. CDR1 is MNHEY and CDR2 is SMNVEV in the germline V gene (reference sequence). Losses at the gene ends were 5 bases for V and 4 bases for J; bases not matched to a gene: 1.

The chain combines TRBV27 with TRBJ1-2; 8 positions match TRBD1. The CDR3 has 15 amino acids. V shed 6 bases and J 3 bases; nucleotides not matched to a gene: 9. Germline V gene data show CDR1 as MNHEY and CDR2 as SMNVEV (reference sequence). The CDR3: CASSRTGSNHYGYTF. CDR3 DNA sequence: TGTGCCAGCAGCCGGACAGGGAGTAACCACTATGGCTACACCTTC.

This clone occurred once. This chain connects TRBV27 to TRBJ1-5; D uncertain. Germline V lookup: CDR1 MNHEY, CDR2 SMNVEV (reference sequence). CDR3 length equals 14 residues. With 3 bases removed from V and 2 bases from J, the gap between germline ends came to 8 bases. CDR3 in amino acids: CASSLRVGNQPQHF. The DNA for the CDR3 is TGTGCCAGCAGTTTGAGGGTCGGCAATCAGCCCCAGCATTTT.

The chain uses TRBV13 and TRBJ1-1; perhaps TRBD1 as D (5 bases). The V gene's germline CDR1 is PRHDT and CDR2 FYEKMQ (reference sequence). V lost 6 bases and J lost 4, with 15 bases in between. The CDR3 is 14 amino acids. CDR3 region: CASRGAPGGTEAFF. The DNA for the CDR3 is TGTGCCAGCAGGGGAGCACCGGGGGGCACTGAAGCTTTCTTT.

The rearrangement links TRBV28 to TRBJ1-6, with TRBD1 matching 9 bases. CDR1 is MDHEN, CDR2 SYDVKM, per germline. Trimming at V came to 6 bases and at J to 14 bases, leaving 11 bases not matched to a gene. The CDR3 totals 14 residues. The CDR3 reads CASSAGDRVLTLHF. The CDR3 nucleotides read TGTGCCAGCAGCGCCGGGGACAGGGTTTTAACCCTCCACTTT.

In DNA, the CDR3 is TGTGCCAGCAGCTTAGGTCGGACTTTTAACAATGAGCAGTTCTTC. Residues: CASSLGRTFNNEQFF. The rearrangement uses TRBV5-8 and TRBJ2-1; tentatively, D is TRBD2 (5 bases). Germline CDR1 is SGHTS and CDR2 is YDEGEE. The CDR3 runs 15 residues. The V end was cut by 2 bases, the J end by 5 bases, with 14 bases between.

The chain links TRBV24-1 to TRBJ2-7; 14 nucleotides match TRBD2. J lost 6 bases, V lost 2 bases, and 5 bases had no gene match. CDR1 KGHDR and CDR2 SFDVKD come from the germline V gene. CDR3 size: 16 residues. The CDR3 spells CATSDSGLAGVSEQYF. The DNA of the CDR3 is TGTGCCACCAGTGATTCGGGACTAGCGGGAGTCTCCGAGCAGTACTTC.

This chain links TRBV5-1 with TRBJ2-5, with TRBD1 matching 8 bases. CDR3 length equals 15 residues. The germline V gene has CDR1 SGHRS and CDR2 YFSETQ. After removal of 2 bases from V and 1 base from J, the junction contained 4 bases not matched to a gene. The CDR3 reads CASSFQGATQETQYF. The CDR3 bases are TGCGCCAGCAGCTTTCAGGGGGCGACCCAAGAGACCCAGTACTTC.

The rearrangement uses TRBV7-3 and TRBJ2-6; TRBD2 matches 9 bases. With 5 bases clipped from V and 2 bases from J, the junction kept 1 base outside the gene matches. The CDR3 length is 15 residues. The V gene's germline CDR1 is SGHTA and CDR2 FQGTGA. The CDR3 DNA reads TGTGCCAGCAGCCTAGCGGGGACTGGGGCCAACGTCCTGACTTTC. This encodes CASSLAGTGANVLTF.

The V call is TRBV6-1, the J call TRBJ1-2; D not resolved. From germline, CDR1 is MNHNS and CDR2 SASEGT. Trimming removed 2 bases from V and 6 bases from J, with 16 bases in between. The CDR3 length is 15 residues. CDR3 bases: TGTGCCAGCAGTGAAATAGGTCAGGCAGGCAATGGCTACACCTTC. It encodes CASSEIGQAGNGYTF.

This sequence joins TRBV7-2 and TRBJ2-5; tentatively, D is TRBD2 (5 bases). Trimming pared 3 bases from V and 5 bases from J, leaving 13 bases between. Germline values: CDR1 SGHTA, CDR2 FQGNSA. The CDR3 contains 14 residues. The CDR3 here is CASSFGDLSETQYF. CDR3 sequence (DNA): TGTGCCAGCAGCTTCGGGGATTTGAGTGAGACCCAGTACTTC. Variable domain in full (rest from reference TRBV7-2 and TRBJ2-5): GAGVSQSPSNKVTEKGKDVELRCDPISGHTALYWYRQSLGQGLEFLIYFQGNSAPDKSGLPSDRFSAERTGGSVSTLTIQRTQQEDSAVYLCASSFGDLSETQYFGPGTRLLVL.

The rearrangement joins TRBV19 to TRBJ2-7; 8 bases fit TRBD1. V was clipped by 4 bases and J by 0 bases; unmatched bases: 2. The CDR3 covers 14 residues. Germline CDR1 and CDR2: LNHDA and SQIVND (reference sequence). Written as DNA, the CDR3 is TGTGCCAGTAGTAGGGACAGGTTCTCCTACGAGCAGTACTTC. It codes for CASSRDRFSYEQYF.

The chain recombines TRBV30 with TRBJ1-1, with no clear D. V gave up 3 bases and J gave up 11 bases, with 16 bases separating them. CDR3 size: 12 residues. CDR1 and CDR2 (germline): GTSNPN, SVGIG (reference sequence). This CDR3 is CAWSDSGKLAFF. Here the CDR3 DNA reads TGTGCCTGGAGCGATAGCGGGAAGCTGGCTTTCTTT.

The chain links TRBV9 to TRBJ1-1; D is possibly TRBD1 (6 bases). CDR3 length equals 14 residues. Germline CDR1 SGDLS, CDR2 YYNGEE. Trimming shortened V by 2 bases and J by 3 bases, and 11 bases separated the two germline ends. The CDR3 protein is CASSVRDRYTEAFF. DNA for the CDR3: TGTGCCAGCAGCGTGAGAGACAGGTACACTGAAGCTTTCTTT.

J is TRBJ2-7 and V is TRBV19; D uncertain. V was cut by 5 bases and J by 0 bases, with 14 bases left in between. Germline loops: CDR1 LNHDA, CDR2 SQIVND (reference sequence). The CDR3 covers 15 residues. The chain's CDR3 is CASSPRSQSSYEQYF. The CDR3 DNA reads TGTGCCAGTAGTCCAAGATCACAGAGCTCCTACGAGCAGTACTTC.

This clone was detected once. The V gene is TRBV29-1, the J gene TRBJ1-2; D may be TRBD1 (5 bases). The CDR3 extends over 11 amino acids. Germline V lookup: CDR1 SQVTM, CDR2 ANQGSEA. The CDR3, as DNA: TGCGGGACTTTGGCGGGGAATGGCTACACCTTC. It codes for CGTLAGNGYTF.

The J gene is TRBJ2-3, the V gene TRBV5-4; 12 bases match TRBD2. The CDR3 loop spans 16 amino acids. CDR1 is SGHNT, CDR2 YYREEE, per germline (reference sequence). The J segment lost 6 bases and the V segment lost 4 bases, leaving 9 bases of the junction unmatched. CDR3 sequence: CASSLRLAGAVDTQYF. CDR3 nucleotides: TGTGCCAGCAGCCTTCGACTAGCGGGAGCCGTGGATACGCAGTATTTT.

V and J are TRBV11-2 and TRBJ2-7; TRBD2 might be the D (7 bases). V was clipped by 4 bases and J by 3 bases, with 13 bases between them. In germline, CDR1 is SGHAT, CDR2 FQNNGV. There are 14 residues in the CDR3. CDR3 protein: CASSWGGTNYEQYF. The CDR3 nucleotides are TGTGCCAGCAGCTGGGGGGGGACAAACTACGAGCAGTACTTC. The whole variable domain, filled in from reference TRBV11-2 and TRBJ2-7, reads EAGVAQSPRYKIIEKRQSVAFWCNPISGHATLYWYQQILGQGPKLLIQFQNNGVVDDSQLPKDRFSAERLKGVDSTLKIQPAKLEDSAVYLCASSWGGTNYEQYFGPGTRLTVT.

The chain recombines TRBV19 with TRBJ1-2, with 9 bases aligning to TRBD1. Per germline, CDR1 LNHDA and CDR2 SQIVND (reference sequence). With 6 bases clipped from V and 2 bases from J, the junction kept 13 bases outside the gene matches. This CDR3 spans 17 amino acids. The CDR3 is CASSRRDRELWNYGYTF. The CDR3 nucleotides are TGTGCCAGTAGCCGACGGGACAGGGAGCTGTGGAACTATGGCTACACCTTC.

The V and J genes are TRBV5-1 and TRBJ1-1, with a tentative D call TRBD1 (6 bases). V gave up 4 bases and J gave up 4 bases, with 17 bases separating them. Germline CDR1 and CDR2: SGHRS and YFSETQ. This CDR3 spans 15 amino acids. The CDR3 nucleotides are TGCGCCAGCAGCCCGGGGGGGACAATGGGCACTGAAGCTTTCTTT. It yields the protein CASSPGGTMGTEAFF.